Listed below are T cell receptor beta chains from one sample, sequenced in a study of T-cell memory formation after mild COVID-19. TCRdb ran MiXCR on the 5' RACE reads and lists one entry per CDR3 protein. Seen here are about 240,000 distinct CDR3 sequences, 8% to 10% observed once, and the top ten hold roughly a fifth. The sample was PBMCs or a T cell subset sorted from them (not recorded which). The source is a man younger than 35 who had mild COVID-19 (a few samples of this study predate the infection). Cell type and time point are not known. CDR3s include the opening cysteine and the closing phenylalanine or tryptophan. A D gene is named only where the DNA matches it firmly. Clone size is shown for a subset of rows, as once, few, many or a class of expanded clone.

size	V	D	J	DNA	CDR3
-	TRBV24-1	-	TRBJ2-1	TGTGCCACCAGTGTTTGGGGTGAGCAGTTCTTC	CATSVWGEQFF
-	TRBV20-1	-	TRBJ2-7	TGCAGTGCTCAGGGATCCTACGAGCAGTACTTC	CSAQGSYEQYF
many	TRBV7-2	TRBD1	TRBJ1-4	TGTGCCAGCAGCTTGGACAGGGGTAATGAAAAACTGTTTTTT	CASSLDRGNEKLFF
many	TRBV4-3	TRBD1	TRBJ2-5	TGCGCCAGCAGCCTTGGGACAGGAGGCGAGGAGACCCAGTACTTC	CASSLGTGGEETQYF
-	TRBV24-1	-	TRBJ2-1	TGTGCCACCAGTGGTGACTACAATGAGCAGTTCTTC	CATSGDYNEQFF
many	TRBV6-6	-	TRBJ2-6	TGTGCCAGCAGTTACTCTGGGGCCAACGTCCTGACTTTC	CASSYSGANVLTF
-	TRBV18	-	TRBJ2-3	TGTGCCAGCTCACCCACTCTAGGACCGGAACGGCAGTATTTT	CASSPTLGPERQYF
-	TRBV12-3/TRBV12-4	-	TRBJ2-7	TGTGCCAGCAGTCAAGGTCCCGGCGAGTACTTC	CASSQGPGEYF
-	TRBV7-6	-	TRBJ2-5	TGTGCCAGCAGCTTAGGTGGGGCCGGAAAGACCCAGTACTTC	CASSLGGAGKTQYF
few	TRBV28	TRBD1	TRBJ2-1	TGTGCCAGCAGCCCCACCGGACAGGGGGCGTATGAGCAGTTCTTC	CASSPTGQGAYEQFF
-	TRBV4-1	TRBD2	TRBJ2-7	TGCGCCAGCCGGCGGGGAGGGGACTCCTACGAGCAGTACTTC	CASRRGGDSYEQYF
-	TRBV4-1	TRBD2	TRBJ2-7	TGCGCCAGCAGCCAAGAATGGAAACTAGCGGGGGGTCGAGCCTACGAGCAGTACTTC	CASSQEWKLAGGRAYEQYF
-	TRBV15	-	TRBJ1-4	TGTGCCACCAGCAGAGGTCTACTGGGGCTGGTTAATGAAAAACTGTTTTTT	CATSRGLLGLVNEKLFF